The 10 T cell receptor beta chains below were found in one sample sequenced in a study of T cell repertoires in cytomegalovirus infection. TCRdb reprocessed the reads with MiXCR, giving one entry per CDR3 protein. The table shows roughly 230,000 distinct CDR3 sequences, with approximately 24% occurring only once. The sample taken for sequencing was CD8+ T cells from PBMCs. The receptors shown here come from a human donor in good health (CMV status not recorded). Some clones in this sample may be carry-over from other donors' samples.

This clonotype came up many times. This rearrangement joins TRBV11-1 to TRBJ1-1, with D possibly TRBD1 on 6 matching bases. V lost 10 bases, J lost 0 bases, and 12 bases lay in between. Germline V CDR1 and CDR2: SGHAT, FQDESV (reference sequence). The CDR3 is 13 residues long. CDR3 bases: TGTGCCACTCGGACAGTTATGAACACTGAAGCTTTCTTT. Translation gives CATRTVMNTEAFF.

This clonotype occurred a few times. This chain links TRBV19 with TRBJ2-6; D gene unclear. This CDR3 comprises 13 residues. V dropped 6 bases and J dropped 2 bases, with 5 bases sitting between them. In germline, CDR1 is LNHDA, CDR2 SQIVND (reference sequence). This chain's CDR3 is CASRWAGANVLTF. The CDR3 DNA reads TGTGCCAGTAGATGGGCTGGGGCCAACGTCCTGACTTTC.

This clonotype came up many times. The chain employs TRBV29-1 and TRBJ1-5; 7 nucleotides agree with TRBD1. The V and J ends lost 7 bases and 6 bases, in that order; junction bases with no gene match: 12. Germline V gene lookup returns CDR1 SQVTM and CDR2 ANQGSEA. The CDR3 length is 14 residues. The CDR3 is CSAFRGGDSQPQHF. The DNA for the CDR3 is TGCAGCGCCTTCAGGGGGGGGGATAGTCAGCCCCAGCATTTT.

The genes are TRBV6-8 and TRBJ2-7, with TRBD1 matching over 8 bases. Trimming took 6 bases from V and 2 from J; bases not matched to a gene: 12. Germline CDR1 reads MNHGY; CDR2 reads SAAAGT. The CDR3 is 16 residues long. The CDR3 coding sequence is TGTGCCAGCAGCCCCTTCCAGGGGGCGAACCCCTACGAGCAGTACTTC. Its translation is CASSPFQGANPYEQYF.

This chain joins TRBV12-3 or TRBV12-4 and TRBJ1-5; 9 bases match TRBD1. V lost 6 bases, J lost 3 bases, and 9 bases stayed unmatched. The CDR3 loop spans 16 amino acids. The CDR3 DNA follows: TGTGCCAGCAGCCAGGACAGGGGCGAGAACAATCAGCCCCAGCATTTT. This codes for CASSQDRGENNQPQHF.

About this clonotype itself: A much larger clone lies a single base off, so this may be a read error. The rearrangement uses TRBV7-9 and TRBJ2-2; the D call may be TRBD1 or TRBD2 (5 bases each). CDR1 and CDR2 (germline): SEHNR, FQNEAQ (reference sequence). The CDR3 has 17 amino acids. DNA of the CDR3: TGTGCCAGCAGCTACCTCCGACAGATCGCGAACACCGGGGAGCCGTTTTTT. It encodes CASSYLRQIANTGEPFF. Looking up the rest from reference TRBV7-9 and TRBJ2-2 gives the full variable domain: DTGVSQNPRHKITKRGQNVTFRCDPISEHNRLYWYRQTLGQGPEFLTYFQNEAQLEKSRLLSDRFSAERPKGSFSTLEIQRTEQGDSAMYLCASSYLRQIANTGEPFFGEGSRLTVL.

This clonotype was detected once. This chain joins TRBV20-1 and TRBJ1-1, with D tentatively TRBD1 (6 bases). V was shortened by 2 bases and J by 3 bases, with 19 bases between the two germline ends. The length of the CDR3 is 16 residues. Germline V gene lookup returns CDR1 DFQATT and CDR2 SNEGSKA (reference sequence). The CDR3 DNA reads TGCAGTGCTAGACGGGGACAAAACCTAGGGTACACTGAAGCTTTCTTT. This gives the protein CSARRGQNLGYTEAFF.

This clonotype was counted ten times or more. In DNA, the CDR3 is TGTGCCGCCCGGGCAGTACGGAACAATGAGCAGTTCTTC. It is translated as CAARAVRNNEQFF. The V gene is TRBV27, the J gene TRBJ2-1; D call uncertain. Germline V lookup: CDR1 MNHEY, CDR2 SMNVEV (reference sequence). The CDR3 is made up of 13 amino acids. Between the trimmed V and J ends, which lost 11 bases and 5 bases, there was a span of 16 bases.

This clonotype was picked up many times. The J gene is TRBJ2-5, the V gene TRBV7-2; 9 nucleotides line up with TRBD2. Looked up from germline, CDR1 is SGHTA and CDR2 is FQGNSA. The CDR3 extends over 15 amino acids. V dropped 1 base and J dropped 5; count of bases not matched to a gene: 5. This CDR3 is CASSLVGGGAETQYF. For the CDR3, the DNA is TGTGCCAGCAGCTTAGTGGGCGGGGGGGCGGAGACCCAGTACTTC.

This clonotype was observed many times. The chain links TRBV28 to TRBJ2-5; tentative D call: TRBD1 (5 bases). Germline V gene sequence: CDR1 MDHEN, CDR2 SYDVKM. The CDR3 loop spans 14 amino acids. Trimming shortened V by 2 bases and J by 5 bases, and 12 bases separated the two germline ends. Here the CDR3 DNA reads TGTGCCAGCAGTTTACAGGGATTCGGGGAGACCCAGTACTTC. As protein: CASSLQGFGETQYF.